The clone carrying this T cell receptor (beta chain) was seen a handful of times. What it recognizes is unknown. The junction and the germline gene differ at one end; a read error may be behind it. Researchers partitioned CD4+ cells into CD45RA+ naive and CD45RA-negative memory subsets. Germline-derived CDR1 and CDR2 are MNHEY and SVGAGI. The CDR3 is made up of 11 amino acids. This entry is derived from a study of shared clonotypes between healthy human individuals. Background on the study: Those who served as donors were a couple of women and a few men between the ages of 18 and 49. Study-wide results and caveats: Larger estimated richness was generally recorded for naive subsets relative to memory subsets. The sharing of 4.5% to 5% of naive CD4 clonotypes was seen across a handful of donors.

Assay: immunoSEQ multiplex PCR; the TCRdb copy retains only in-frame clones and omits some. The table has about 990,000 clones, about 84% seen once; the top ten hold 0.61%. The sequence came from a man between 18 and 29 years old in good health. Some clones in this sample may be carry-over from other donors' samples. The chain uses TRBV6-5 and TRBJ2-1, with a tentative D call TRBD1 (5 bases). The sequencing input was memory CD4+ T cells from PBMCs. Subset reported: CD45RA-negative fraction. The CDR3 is CASSSFPTVVF. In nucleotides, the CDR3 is TGTGCCAGCAGTTCATTCCCGACAGTCGTCTTC.